The 25 T cell receptor beta chains below come from one sample, sequenced in a study of T cells in Graves' hyperthyroidism and ophthalmopathy (dated by TCRdb to between 2019 and 2020). To prepare the library, multiplex PCR was applied. These reads were obtained on an Illumina HiSeq 2000. The TCR beta CDR3 regions were amplified from RNA transcripts. The TCR CDR3 was subjected to a first round of RT-PCR using the HTBI primer set and the Qiagen OneStep RT-PCR kit. Starting from the raw public reads, TCRdb applied fastp trimming at Q25, assembled clones with MiXCR and retained in-frame beta chains. Rows are combined by CDR3 protein, so each entry shows the most common genes and DNA. The sample data list around 450,000 distinct CDR3 sequences, and approximately 15% of these were observed just once. Jointly, the top ten make up approximately 5.8% of the sample. Sequences were obtained from blood. The receptor set was obtained from a woman between 18 and 30 years old with Graves' hyperthyroidism.

This clonotype was counted ten times or more. This chain joins TRBV15 and TRBJ1-2; D ambiguous. V lost 1 base, J lost 4 bases, and 13 bases lay in between. This CDR3 spans 15 amino acids. The germline V gene has CDR1 LNHNV and CDR2 YYDKDF (reference sequence). The CDR3 here is CATSRVTDGFYGYTF. In nucleotides, the CDR3 is TGTGCCACCAGCAGAGTGACCGATGGATTCTATGGCTACACCTTC.

This chain links TRBV5-4 with TRBJ2-2; D may be TRBD2 (6 bases). The germline V and J ends were trimmed by 4 bases and 2 bases, with 15 bases remaining between them. CDR3 length equals 16 residues. Germline V gene data show CDR1 as SGHNT and CDR2 as YYREEE (reference sequence). The DNA of the CDR3 is TGTGCCAGCAGCCCGGCCGGGACTTATAACACCGGGGAGCTGTTTTTT. It is translated as CASSPAGTYNTGELFF.

This clonotype turned up a few times. This chain uses TRBV10-3 with TRBJ2-1, with no clear D. V gave up 8 bases and J gave up 0 bases, with 2 bases separating them. This CDR3 contains 11 residues. Germline values: CDR1 ENHRY, CDR2 SYGVKD. The CDR3 reads CAIGSYNEQFF. The CDR3 DNA reads as TGTGCCATCGGCTCCTACAATGAGCAGTTCTTC.

This sequence joins TRBV5-1 and TRBJ2-5; D uncertain. Per the germline V gene, CDR1 is SGHRS and CDR2 is YFSETQ. The V end lost 0 bases, the J end lost 2 bases, and 17 bases lay between the germline ends. The length of the CDR3 is 17 residues. The CDR3 sequence: CASSLAMVGGIQETQYF. Here the CDR3 DNA reads TGCGCCAGCAGCTTGGCGATGGTGGGCGGAATTCAAGAGACCCAGTACTTC.

This clonotype showed up just a few times. The rearrangement joins TRBV19 to TRBJ1-1; tentatively, D is TRBD1 (6 bases). Germline values: CDR1 LNHDA, CDR2 SQIVND (reference sequence). CDR3 size: 13 residues. The V end was cut by 7 bases, the J end by 11 bases, with 20 bases between. CDR3 bases: TGTGCCAGTACCACCATACAGGGTCGGGAGGCTTTCTTT. Translated: CASTTIQGREAFF.

This clonotype was observed many times. The J gene is TRBJ2-2, the V gene TRBV2, with no clear D. The CDR3 runs 15 residues. CDR1 SNHLY and CDR2 FYNNEI come from the germline V gene. Trimming took off 5 bases at V and 0 bases at J, with 10 bases between the two ends. In DNA, the CDR3 is TGTGCCAGCAGTTTTGCGTTAACGAACACCGGGGAGCTGTTTTTT. It is translated as CASSFALTNTGELFF.

CDR3 nucleotide sequence: TGTGCCAGCAGCTTCGTAGGTTTCAATGAGCAGTTCTTC. This sequence encodes CASSFVGFNEQFF. The chain has TRBV5-6 and TRBJ2-1; the D is unclear. This CDR3 spans 13 amino acids. Trimming took 2 bases from V and 6 from J, leaving 9 bases between them. Germline values: CDR1 SGHDT, CDR2 YYEEEE.

This clonotype came up many times. The rearrangement links TRBV7-2 to TRBJ2-3; D perhaps matches TRBD2 (6 bases). The CDR3 covers 17 residues. Germline CDR1 and CDR2: SGHTA and FQGNSA. Trimming took 2 bases from V and 1 from J, leaving 16 bases between them. Here the CDR3 reads CASSLYGLALGTDTQYF. The DNA for the CDR3 is TGTGCCAGCAGCTTATACGGGCTAGCGTTGGGCACAGATACGCAGTATTTT.

This clonotype was counted many times. The V gene is TRBV27, the J gene TRBJ2-1, with TRBD2 as a possible D gene (6 bases). V was trimmed by 5 bases and J by 14 bases, leaving 22 bases between them. Germline CDR1 reads MNHEY; CDR2 reads SMNVEV (reference sequence). This CDR3 is 14 amino acids long. CDR3 loop: CASSDSPGTQREFF. The CDR3, as DNA: TGTGCCAGCAGTGACAGCCCCGGGACTCAGAGGGAGTTCTTC.

This clonotype was recorded at least ten times. The chain links TRBV29-1 to TRBJ2-3; TRBD2 agrees at 14 bases. CDR1 is SQVTM and CDR2 is ANQGSEA in the germline V gene. The CDR3 has 16 amino acids. Unmatched junction bases numbered 9, after V lost 6 bases and J lost 4 bases. The DNA of the CDR3 is TGCAGCGTGGAGGACCCGGGACTAGCGGGAGCAGATACGCAGTATTTT. Protein product: CSVEDPGLAGADTQYF.

This clonotype was seen at least ten times. The chain couples TRBV7-2 to TRBJ1-2; D remains unclear. The CDR3 loop spans 15 amino acids. Trimming took off 3 bases at V and 2 bases at J, with 13 bases between the two ends. CDR1 and CDR2 (germline): SGHTA, FQGNSA. In DNA form, the CDR3 reads TGTGCCAGCAGCTTCGTACCCGGTCAGAACTATGGCTACACCTTC. Residues: CASSFVPGQNYGYTF.

This clonotype was picked up many times. The chain joins TRBV11-3 to TRBJ1-1; 10 nucleotides line up with TRBD1. This CDR3 contains 13 residues. Per germline, CDR1 SGHNT and CDR2 YENEEA. J gave up 6 bases and V 5 bases, and 3 bases lay outside the gene matches. The CDR3 DNA is TGTGCCAGCAGCCCGGGACAGGGGTCTGAAGCTTTCTTT. Translated: CASSPGQGSEAFF.

This clonotype was detected ten times or more. The J gene is TRBJ2-3, the V gene TRBV29-1, with D uncertain. The CDR3 is 14 amino acids. The V and J ends lost 4 bases and 2 bases respectively, with 13 bases between them. Germline loops: CDR1 SQVTM, CDR2 ANQGSEA. CDR3 sequence (DNA): TGCAGCGTTGGGCAACTGGATCTCACAGATACGCAGTATTTT. Its protein is CSVGQLDLTDTQYF.

This clonotype was detected ten times or more. The chain is built from TRBV28 and TRBJ1-3; weak D call: TRBD1 (5 bases). This CDR3 comprises 13 residues. V lost 6 bases, J lost 2 bases, and 8 bases lay in between. Germline values: CDR1 MDHEN, CDR2 SYDVKM. CDR3 bases: TGTGCCAGCAGCCGGACACCTGGAAACACCATATATTTT. Its translation is CASSRTPGNTIYF.

This clonotype has at least ten counts. V gene TRBV27 combines with J gene TRBJ2-5; TRBD1 or TRBD2 may be the D gene (6 bases each). Trimming took off 6 bases at V and 7 bases at J, with 21 bases between the two ends. This CDR3 spans 15 amino acids. Germline CDR1 reads MNHEY; CDR2 reads SMNVEV (reference sequence). The CDR3 DNA reads TGTGCCAGCAGCCGGGCGGGACAACGACGGGGGACCCAGTACTTC. Translation: CASSRAGQRRGTQYF.

This sequence joins TRBV25-1 and TRBJ2-3; 9 nucleotides agree with TRBD2. Germline V lookup: CDR1 MGHDK, CDR2 SYGVNS. Trimming cost V 1 base and J 3 bases; bases outside gene matches: 8. This CDR3 comprises 17 residues. This CDR3 reads CASSEWGSGRTTDTQYF. The DNA of the CDR3 is TGTGCCAGCAGTGAATGGGGTAGCGGGAGAACGACAGATACGCAGTATTTT.

Note on this clonotype: A much larger clone differs from this one at a single base, so this may be a read error. The genes are TRBV3-1 and TRBJ2-7; no definite D call. V lost 0 bases, J lost 2 bases, and 11 bases lay in between. The CDR3 is made up of 15 amino acids. Germline V lookup: CDR1 LGHDT, CDR2 YNNKEL (reference sequence). The CDR3 DNA reads TGTGCCAGCAGCCAAGATCCCGGATGCCCCTACGAGCAGTACTTC. This codes for CASSQDPGCPYEQYF.

In DNA form, the CDR3 reads TGTGCCAGCAGCAGACCGGGAGGCACAGATACGCAGTATTTT. This translates into CASSRPGGTDTQYF. The chain carries TRBV6-1 and TRBJ2-3; D may be TRBD2 (6 bases). Deletions cut 6 bases from V and 1 base from J, with 11 bases between. The CDR3 spans 14 residues. Germline V lookup: CDR1 MNHNS, CDR2 SASEGT.

This chain links TRBV20-1 with TRBJ1-5; D remains unclear. This CDR3 contains 14 residues. V was clipped by 6 bases and J by 1 base, with 13 bases between them. CDR1 is DFQATT and CDR2 is SNEGSKA in the germline V gene (reference sequence). The CDR3 region is CSAQAGPSNQPQHF. The CDR3 DNA sequence: TGCAGTGCCCAGGCGGGTCCGAGCAATCAGCCCCAGCATTTT.

This clonotype was counted at least ten times. The chain uses TRBV12-3 or TRBV12-4 and TRBJ1-2, with 7 bases that match TRBD1. The CDR3 contains 14 residues. The V and J ends lost 2 bases and 4 bases, in that order; junction bases with no gene match: 4. CDR3 bases: TGTGCCAGCAGTTTAACAGGGGCATCCTATGGCTACACCTTC. It is translated as CASSLTGASYGYTF.

CDR3 residues: CASILDRGMETQYF. CDR3 in DNA: TGTGCCAGCATACTGGACAGGGGGATGGAGACCCAGTACTTC. The chain carries TRBV11-2 and TRBJ2-5; TRBD1 aligns across 10 bases. The CDR3 sequence is 14 residues long. With 7 bases clipped from V and 5 bases from J, the junction kept 7 bases outside the gene matches. Germline V gene data show CDR1 as SGHAT and CDR2 as FQNNGV.

The chain carries TRBV12-3 or TRBV12-4 and TRBJ1-5; D is uncertain. V was clipped by 5 bases and J by 0 bases, with 11 bases between them. CDR3 size: 15 residues. CDR3 nucleotides: TGTGCCAGCAGTCCTCCGGACGTTAGCAATCAGCCCCAGCATTTT. Its protein is CASSPPDVSNQPQHF.

This clonotype was detected many times. This CDR3 reads CATSVRLTDTQYF. CDR3 nucleotide sequence: TGTGCCACCTCGGTACGACTCACAGATACGCAGTATTTT. The V call is TRBV28, the J call TRBJ2-3; D gene ambiguous. The CDR3 length is 13 residues. Germline V gene data show CDR1 as MDHEN and CDR2 as SYDVKM. Trimming removed 10 bases from V and 2 bases from J, with 13 bases in between.

This clonotype was recorded a few times. The gene calls are TRBV7-2 and TRBJ1-2; D is possibly TRBD1 (5 bases). Deletions cut 5 bases from V and 5 bases from J, with 15 bases between. The germline CDR1 and CDR2 sequences are SGHTA and FQGNSA. This CDR3 has 14 residues. The CDR3 sequence is CASSPQGGLYGYTF. As DNA, the CDR3 is TGTGCCAGCAGCCCTCAGGGCGGCCTTTATGGCTACACCTTC.

The chain employs TRBV19 and TRBJ2-7, with a tentative D call TRBD1 (5 bases). Trimming removed 3 bases at V and 2 bases at J, with 11 bases between. Per germline, CDR1 LNHDA and CDR2 SQIVND (reference sequence). The CDR3 contains 14 residues. The CDR3 loop is CASSIGDSTYEQYF. As DNA, the CDR3 is TGTGCCAGTAGTATTGGTGACAGTACCTACGAGCAGTACTTC.